A single sample is the source of the 26 T cell receptor beta chains below, sequenced in a study of STAT3 mutations in large granular lymphocyte leukemia (dated by TCRdb to between 2017 and 2020). On the study overall, not on this receptor specifically: At least one immunodominant TCRbeta clonotype was present in every T-LGLL patient, and multiple immunodominant subclonotypes appeared in about half of the T-LGLL patients.

Their specific antigens are unknown. The library was built by means of the immunoSEQ multiplex PCR assay. Sourced from immuneACCESS, this table was stored by TCRdb with only in-frame sequences that have V and J called. A share of the clones is absent; for the studies checked, an unresolved V gene accounts for under half, and the remainder has no known explanation. Here the sample has under 15,000 clones; roughly nine tenths occur a single time. Of the sample, around 34% is held by the ten largest clones. Sequencing was carried out using peripheral blood mononuclear cells. Every receptor here comes from a man aged 35-49 years with T-cell large granular lymphocyte leukemia. Some clones in this sample may be carry-over from other donors' samples. The age is the age at diagnosis.

V usage is TRBV9 and J usage is TRBJ1-5; D gene ambiguous. Germline lookup yields CDR1 SGDLS and CDR2 YYNGEE. The length of the CDR3 is 13 residues. V was shortened by 4 bases and J by 3 bases, with 8 bases between the two germline ends. CDR3 DNA: TGTGCCAGCAGCCTTAATACCAATCAGCCCCAGCATTTT. Its protein is CASSLNTNQPQHF. The full variable domain, with the rest looked up from reference TRBV9 and TRBJ1-5, is DSGVTQTPKHLITATGQRVTLRCSPRSGDLSVYWYQQSLDQGLQFLIQYYNGEERAKGNILERFSAQQFPDLHSELNLSSLELGDSALYFCASSLNTNQPQHFGDGTRLSIL.

The V gene is TRBV5-1, the J gene TRBJ1-5, with 9 bases lining up with TRBD1. Germline V gives CDR1 SGHRS, CDR2 YFSETQ. The CDR3 covers 16 residues. J lost 1 base, V lost 4 bases, and 6 bases had no gene match. The CDR3 nucleotides read TGCGCCAGCAGCAAGGGGACAGGGTCGAGCAATCAGCCCCAGCATTTT. Translation: CASSKGTGSSNQPQHF. The full variable domain, completed using reference TRBV5-1 and TRBJ1-5, is KAGVTQTPRYLIKTRGQQVTLSCSPISGHRSVSWYQQTPGQGLQFLFEYFSETQRNKGNFPGRFSGRQFSNSRSEMNVSTLELGDSALYLCASSKGTGSSNQPQHFGDGTRLSIL.

This rearrangement joins TRBV28 to TRBJ2-7; D not certain. Germline lookup yields CDR1 MDHEN and CDR2 SYDVKM. V lost 2 bases to trimming and J lost 4 bases, with 6 bases between them. CDR3 size: 12 residues. Here the CDR3 reads CASSLGVYEQYF. In DNA form, the CDR3 reads TGTGCCAGCAGTTTAGGTGTTTACGAGCAGTACTTC. Complete variable domain (other parts from reference TRBV28 and TRBJ2-7): DVKVTQSSRYLVKRTGEKVFLECVQDMDHENMFWYRQDPGLGLRLIYFSYDVKMKEKGDIPEGYSVSREKKERFSLILESASTNQTSMYLCASSLGVYEQYFGPGTRLTVT.

The V call is TRBV2, the J call TRBJ2-3; TRBD1 is a possible D gene (6 bases). The CDR3 totals 15 residues. Germline assignment: CDR1 SNHLY and CDR2 FYNNEI. V was clipped by 8 bases and J by 4 bases, with 19 bases between them. Here the CDR3 DNA reads TGTGCCAGCCGAATAGGGACACAGAGTTCAGATACGCAGTATTTT. This sequence encodes CASRIGTQSSDTQYF.

The rearrangement joins TRBV18 to TRBJ1-2; D is possibly TRBD1 (6 bases). The V end lost 2 bases, the J end lost 4 bases, and 11 bases lay between the germline ends. CDR3 length: 14 amino acids. Per the germline V gene, CDR1 is KGHSH and CDR2 is LQKENI. The CDR3 loop reads CASSPTGLSYGYTF. CDR3 DNA sequence: TGTGCCAGCTCACCAACAGGGCTCAGCTATGGCTACACCTTC.

The table lists this clone with a few counts. The rearrangement links TRBV6-1 to TRBJ1-2, with 7 positions matching TRBD1. CDR1 and CDR2 from the germline V gene are MNHNS and SASEGT. The J segment lost 1 base and the V segment lost 4 bases, leaving 9 bases of the junction unmatched. This CDR3 has 16 residues. The CDR3 region has the DNA TGTGCCAGCAGTGCCGTTACCGGGACAGTTAACTATGGCTACACCTTC. This encodes CASSAVTGTVNYGYTF.

The genes are TRBV18 and TRBJ1-6, with 9 bases identical to TRBD1. The trim removed 2 bases at V and 11 bases at J, leaving 7 bases unmatched. From germline, CDR1 is KGHSH and CDR2 LQKENI. CDR3 length: 15 amino acids. The CDR3 protein is CASSPIPGQGPPLHF. As DNA, the CDR3 is TGTGCCAGCTCACCAATCCCGGGACAGGGCCCACCCCTCCACTTT.

The rearrangement joins TRBV5-6 to TRBJ2-2; D gene ambiguous. Trimming shortened V by 2 bases and J by 8 bases, and 7 bases separated the two germline ends. This CDR3 is 12 amino acids long. Per germline, CDR1 SGHDT and CDR2 YYEEEE. This CDR3 is CASSFDSGELFF. As DNA, the CDR3 is TGTGCCAGCAGCTTTGACTCAGGGGAGCTGTTTTTT.

By sample share, this clone is large. The V gene is TRBV19, the J gene TRBJ1-2, with D hard to call. Germline V CDR1 and CDR2: LNHDA, SQIVND (reference sequence). V shed 7 bases and J shed 6 bases, with 21 bases lying between them. There are 15 residues in the CDR3. This chain's CDR3 is CASTTKSTEVHGYTF. Written as DNA, the CDR3 is TGTGCCAGTACCACAAAATCTACAGAGGTCCATGGCTACACCTTC.

The chain links TRBV19 to TRBJ2-2; D not certain. Trimming took off 10 bases at V and 1 base at J, with 13 bases between the two ends. Germline CDR1 reads LNHDA; CDR2 reads SQIVND (reference sequence). The CDR3 consists of 14 residues. The CDR3 here is CATLPGLNTGELFF. The CDR3 coding sequence is TGTGCCACCCTCCCTGGGTTGAACACCGGGGAGCTGTTTTTT.

The rearrangement links TRBV5-4 to TRBJ1-1, with D tentatively TRBD1 (6 bases). CDR1 is SGHNT, CDR2 YYREEE, per germline (reference sequence). The CDR3 runs 14 residues. V gave up 1 base and J gave up 2 bases, with 9 bases separating them. The CDR3 nucleotides read TGTGCCAGCAGCTTGCCAGGGGAAAACACTGAAGCTTTCTTT. It translates to CASSLPGENTEAFF.

The chain employs TRBV7-9 and TRBJ1-2; TRBD1 aligns across 8 bases. The CDR3 is 13 amino acids. From germline, CDR1 is SEHNR and CDR2 FQNEAQ (reference sequence). Trimming at V came to 5 bases and at J to 7 bases, leaving 6 bases not matched to a gene. In DNA, the CDR3 is TGTGCCAGCAGCCTTGGACAGGGCCTTGGCTACACCTTC. It codes for CASSLGQGLGYTF.

The CDR3 sequence: CASSQESRRAYEQYF. The CDR3 bases are TGCGCCAGCAGCCAAGAATCCAGGAGGGCCTACGAGCAGTACTTC. The chain is built from TRBV4-1 and TRBJ2-7; the D gene is possibly TRBD2 (6 bases). The CDR3 spans 15 residues. In germline, CDR1 is MGHRA, CDR2 YSYEKL. The V and J ends lost 0 bases and 2 bases respectively, with 11 bases between them.

V is TRBV4-3 and J is TRBJ2-7, with D perhaps matching TRBD2 (5 bases). CDR1 LGHNA and CDR2 YSLEER come from the germline V gene. The V and J ends lost 4 bases and 1 base respectively, with 14 bases between them. This CDR3 contains 15 residues. The CDR3 spells CASSPLAGDSYEQYF. In DNA form, the CDR3 reads TGCGCCAGCAGCCCTCTGGCGGGTGATTCCTACGAGCAGTACTTC.

This chain uses TRBV6-6 with TRBJ2-1, with 8 bases lining up with TRBD2. V was clipped by 9 bases and J by 1 base; unmatched bases: 11. This CDR3 is 16 amino acids long. Germline-derived CDR1 and CDR2 are MNHNY and SVGAGI (reference sequence). CDR3 in amino acids: CASYIGGGFSYNEQFF. In DNA form, the CDR3 reads TGTGCCAGTTATATCGGGGGGGGCTTTTCCTACAATGAGCAGTTCTTC.

The J gene is TRBJ2-7, the V gene TRBV7-9, with TRBD2 as a possible D gene (6 bases). CDR3 length: 14 residues. The germline V gene has CDR1 SEHNR and CDR2 FQNEAQ (reference sequence). Trimming pared 5 bases from V and 7 bases from J, leaving 18 bases between. The CDR3 protein is CASSPGTPPREQYF. The DNA for the CDR3 is TGTGCCAGCAGCCCCGGGACTCCTCCTCGGGAGCAGTACTTC.

The chain employs TRBV7-9 and TRBJ2-5; D unresolved. The V end lost 5 bases, the J end lost 4 bases, and 20 bases lay between the germline ends. Germline CDR1 SEHNR, CDR2 FQNEAQ (reference sequence). CDR3 length equals 16 residues. The CDR3 protein is CASSPSEGPGRETQYF. As DNA, the CDR3 is TGTGCCAGCAGCCCTTCTGAAGGACCGGGTAGAGAGACCCAGTACTTC.

The chain combines TRBV10-3 with TRBJ2-2; D gene uncertain. This CDR3 region has 13 residues. With 4 bases removed from V and 1 base from J, the gap between germline ends came to 4 bases. Germline CDR1 reads ENHRY; CDR2 reads SYGVKD. CDR3 nucleotides: TGTGCCATCAGTGGAGGGAACACCGGGGAGCTGTTTTTT. It translates to CAISGGNTGELFF.

This clone appeared a single time. V and J are TRBV29-1 and TRBJ1-2; the D is unclear. Germline V gives CDR1 SQVTM, CDR2 ANQGSEA. The CDR3 has 11 residues. With 2 bases removed from V and 6 bases from J, the gap between germline ends came to 7 bases. The CDR3 sequence: CSVETDDGYTF. The CDR3 coding sequence is TGCAGCGTTGAAACTGACGATGGCTACACCTTC. Drawing the rest from reference TRBV29-1 and TRBJ1-2, the complete variable domain is SAVISQKPSRDICQRGTSLTIQCQVDSQVTMMFWYRQQPGQSLTLIATANQGSEATYESGFVIDKFPISRPNLTFSTLTVSNMSPEDSSIYLCSVETDDGYTFGSGTRLTVV.

The V call is TRBV4-2, the J call TRBJ2-7; D is ambiguous. The germline V gene has CDR1 LGHNA and CDR2 YNFKEQ. V was pared by 0 bases and J by 2 bases, with 14 bases between. This CDR3 is 16 amino acids long. For the CDR3, the DNA is TGTGCCAGCAGCCAAGATGGCGCGTCGCCAGCCTACGAGCAGTACTTC. This encodes CASSQDGASPAYEQYF.

The chain links TRBV4-1 to TRBJ2-5; 10 bases agree with TRBD2. J gave up 9 bases and V 0 bases, and 7 bases lay outside the gene matches. Per the germline V gene, CDR1 is MGHRA and CDR2 is YSYEKL. CDR3 length: 15 residues. CDR3 nucleotide sequence: TGCGCCAGCAGCCAAGACTCTAGCGGGGGCCCCGCCCAGTACTTC. Amino acids: CASSQDSSGGPAQYF.

This chain links TRBV5-8 with TRBJ2-1; D is possibly TRBD1 or TRBD2 (7 bases each). Germline CDR1 SGHTS, CDR2 YDEGEE. Trimming cost V 0 bases and J 8 bases, with 12 bases left between them. The CDR3 contains 14 residues. The CDR3, as DNA: TGTGCCAGCAGCTTGGGGGAGGGGGCGGATGAGCAGTTCTTC. Encoded protein: CASSLGEGADEQFF. The variable domain in full, completed from reference TRBV5-8 and TRBJ2-1, reads EAGVTQSPTHLIKTRGQQATLRCSPISGHTSVYWYQQALGLGLQFLLWYDEGEERNRGNFPPRFSGRQFPNYSSELNVNALELEDSALYLCASSLGEGADEQFFGPGTRLTVL.

The chain has TRBV30 and TRBJ2-1; tentatively, D is TRBD2 (5 bases). This CDR3 is 15 amino acids long. The ends were cut back, 0 bases at V and 4 bases at J, with 13 bases in the middle. CDR1 is GTSNPN and CDR2 is SVGIG in the germline V gene (reference sequence). The CDR3 region is CAWSVRQTGYNEQFF. The CDR3 DNA sequence: TGTGCCTGGAGTGTCCGGCAAACGGGGTACAATGAGCAGTTCTTC.

The V gene is TRBV6-6, the J gene TRBJ2-1; 9 bases line up with TRBD1. Trimming removed 8 bases from V and 4 bases from J; junction bases left unmatched: 6. Per the germline V gene, CDR1 is MNHNY and CDR2 is SVGAGI (reference sequence). CDR3 size: 14 residues. CDR3 bases: TGTGCCAGCGCCGACAGGGGGAGTTACAATGAGCAGTTCTTC. It encodes CASADRGSYNEQFF.

This chain links TRBV15 with TRBJ2-3; the D gene is possibly TRBD2 (6 bases). Germline CDR1 and CDR2: LNHNV and YYDKDF (reference sequence). The CDR3 sequence is 14 residues long. The V end was cut by 4 bases, the J end by 4 bases, with 12 bases between. The CDR3 sequence is CATSIRGYADTQYF. The CDR3 DNA sequence: TGTGCCACCAGCATCCGGGGGTACGCAGATACGCAGTATTTT.

The chain links TRBV14 to TRBJ2-3; D perhaps matches TRBD2 (6 bases). The V gene's germline CDR1 is SGHDN and CDR2 FVKESK. V gave up 6 bases and J gave up 0 bases, with 16 bases separating them. CDR3 size: 16 residues. The CDR3 DNA is TGTGCCAGCAGTCCCCGCGGCGGGGCTAGCACAGATACGCAGTATTTT. Amino acid sequence: CASSPRGGASTDTQYF.